The present entry profiles one TCR beta chain with its context. V was clipped by 3 bases and J by 0 bases, with 16 bases between them. CDR3 length: 17 residues. Germline CDR1 and CDR2: SGDLS and YYNGEE. The source of the sample is a study of cytomegalovirus exposure and HLA in healthy donors. It was with 60 Vbeta and 13 Jbeta primers that the PCR ran. Assay: immunoSEQ multiplex PCR; the TCRdb copy retains only in-frame clones and omits some. This sample yields some 220,000 clones, of which approximately 90% are seen a single time; 0.9% to 1.1% belongs to the top ten. This chain uses TRBV9 with TRBJ1-3; D possibly corresponds to TRBD1 (5 bases). Sequencing was performed on PBMCs. This clonotype originated in a woman aged 18-29 years in good health and CMV-seronegative. The CDR3 spells CASSDRPQGSSGNTIYF. Here the CDR3 DNA reads TGTGCCAGCAGCGACAGACCTCAGGGCTCCTCTGGAAACACCATATATTTT.